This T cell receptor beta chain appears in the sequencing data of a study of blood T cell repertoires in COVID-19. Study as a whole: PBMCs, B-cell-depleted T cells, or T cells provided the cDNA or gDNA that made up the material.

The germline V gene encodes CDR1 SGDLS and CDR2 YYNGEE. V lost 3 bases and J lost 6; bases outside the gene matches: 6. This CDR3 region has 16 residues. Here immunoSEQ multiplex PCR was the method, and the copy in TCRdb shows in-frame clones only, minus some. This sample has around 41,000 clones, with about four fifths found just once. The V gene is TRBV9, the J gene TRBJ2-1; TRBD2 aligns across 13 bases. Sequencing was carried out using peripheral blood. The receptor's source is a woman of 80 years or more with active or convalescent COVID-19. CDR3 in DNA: TGTGCCAGCAGCGAGCCGGGACTAGCGGGAATCAATGAGCAGTTCTTC. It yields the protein CASSEPGLAGINEQFF. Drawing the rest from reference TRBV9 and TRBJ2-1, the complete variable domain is DSGVTQTPKHLITATGQRVTLRCSPRSGDLSVYWYQQSLDQGLQFLIQYYNGEERAKGNILERFSAQQFPDLHSELNLSSLELGDSALYFCASSEPGLAGINEQFFGPGTRLTVL.